Described below is a single T cell receptor (beta chain) sequence and its context. CDR1 is MDHEN, CDR2 SYDVKM, per germline. This CDR3 contains 15 residues. The sample comes from a study of monozygotic twins with inflammatory bowel disease. With the 5' RACE reads reprocessed, TCRdb shows one record per CDR3 protein and no DNA. The sample has approximately 330,000 distinct CDR3 sequences; the top ten hold roughly 2%. The chain is built from TRBV28 and TRBJ2-1; TCRdb selects TRBD2, and the lack of DNA leaves this call unchecked. Sequencing was performed on blood. This receptor was obtained from a human donor with ulcerative colitis or Crohn's disease, or a healthy co-twin of an affected twin (not recorded which). The CDR3 spells CASSFRLRLVLEQFF.